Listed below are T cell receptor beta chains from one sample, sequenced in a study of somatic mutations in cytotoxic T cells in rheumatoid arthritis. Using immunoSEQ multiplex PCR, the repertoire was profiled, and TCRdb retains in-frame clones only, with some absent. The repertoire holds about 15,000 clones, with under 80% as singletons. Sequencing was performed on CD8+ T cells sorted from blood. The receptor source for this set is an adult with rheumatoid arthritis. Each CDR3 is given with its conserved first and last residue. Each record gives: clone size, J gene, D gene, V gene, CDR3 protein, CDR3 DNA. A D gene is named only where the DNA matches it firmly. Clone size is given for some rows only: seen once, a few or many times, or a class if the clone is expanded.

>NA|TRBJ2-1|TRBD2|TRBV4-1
CASSQDLAGTRKFF
TGCGCCAGCAGCCAAGATTTGGCCGGGACTAGGAAGTTCTTC
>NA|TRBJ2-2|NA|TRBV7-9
CASSLTGELFF
TGTGCCAGCAGCTTAACCGGGGAGCTGTTTTTT
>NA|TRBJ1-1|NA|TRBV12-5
CASGLGLNGEAFF
TGTGCTAGTGGTTTGGGGCTAAACGGTGAAGCTTTCTTT
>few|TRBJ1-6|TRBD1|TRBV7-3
CASSSGQFNSPLHF
TGTGCCAGCAGCTCGGGACAGTTTAATTCACCCCTCCACTTT
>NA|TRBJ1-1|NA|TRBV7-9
CASSLQDDTEAFF
TGTGCCAGCAGCTTACAGGACGACACTGAAGCTTTCTTT
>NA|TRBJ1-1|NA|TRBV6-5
CASSYSVTNTEAFF
TGTGCCAGCAGTTACTCGGTGACGAACACTGAAGCTTTCTTT
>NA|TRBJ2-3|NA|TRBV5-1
CASNIGVQGVIRTDTQYF
TGCGCCAGCAATATCGGGGTTCAAGGGGTCATACGCACAGATACGCAGTATTTT
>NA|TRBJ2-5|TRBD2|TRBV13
CASSLGTSGGPQETQYF
TGTGCCAGCAGCTTGGGGACTAGCGGGGGGCCTCAAGAGACCCAGTACTTC
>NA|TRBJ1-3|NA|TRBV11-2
CASSPSGSSGNTIYF
TGTGCCAGCAGCCCCAGCGGTAGCTCTGGAAACACCATATATTTT
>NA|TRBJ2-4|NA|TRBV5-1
CASSAGRVVAKNIQYF
TGCGCCAGCAGCGCGGGTAGGGTGGTAGCCAAAAACATTCAGTACTTC
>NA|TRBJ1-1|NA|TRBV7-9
CASSLVDSEAFF
TGTGCCAGCAGCTTAGTGGACAGTGAAGCTTTCTTT
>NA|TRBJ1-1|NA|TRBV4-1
CASSFAAVGTTEAFF
TGCGCCAGCAGCTTCGCGGCAGTGGGCACCACTGAAGCTTTCTTT
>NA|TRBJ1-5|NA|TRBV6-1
CASSGNREKGQPQHF
TGTGCCAGCAGTGGGAACAGGGAGAAAGGTCAGCCCCAGCATTTT
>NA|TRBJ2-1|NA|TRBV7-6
CASSPPGIGVYNEQFF
TGTGCCAGCAGCCCCCCAGGCATCGGCGTCTACAATGAGCAGTTCTTC
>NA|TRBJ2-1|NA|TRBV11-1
CASSFDPSRHAEQFF
TGTGCCAGCAGCTTTGATCCGAGTCGCCACGCTGAGCAGTTCTTC
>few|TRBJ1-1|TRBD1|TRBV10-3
CAIRLQGDHTEAFF
TGTGCCATCAGGCTTCAGGGGGACCACACTGAAGCTTTCTTT
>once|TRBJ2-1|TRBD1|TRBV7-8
CASSHNRGNEQFF
TGTGCCAGCAGCCATAACAGGGGAAATGAGCAGTTCTTC
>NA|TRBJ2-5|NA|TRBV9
CASSVAGRYQETQYF
TGTGCCAGCAGCGTAGCGGGGCGTTACCAAGAGACCCAGTACTTC
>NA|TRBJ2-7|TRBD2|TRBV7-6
CASSLAPSGGTNYEQYF
TGTGCCAGCAGCTTAGCGCCAAGCGGGGGGACGAATTACGAGCAGTACTTC
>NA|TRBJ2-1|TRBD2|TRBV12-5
CASGLVSSGPYNEQFF
TGTGCTAGTGGTTTGGTATCTAGCGGACCTTACAATGAGCAGTTCTTC